The entry below gives a single T cell receptor (beta chain) sequence along with its context. Its antigen is currently unknown. The record originates from a study of graft-versus-host responses after intestinal transplantation. As for the study in general: Transplantation in recipients was multivisceral, liver-intestinal, or isolated intestinal.

Using immunoSEQ multiplex PCR, the repertoire was profiled, and TCRdb retains in-frame clones only, with some absent. The data contain about 99,000 clones, 90% to 95% of them singletons. The CDR3 is made up of 15 amino acids. CDR1 and CDR2 (germline): MGHRA, YSYEKL. Trimming cost V 6 bases and J 5 bases; bases outside gene matches: 9. General observations from the study: With peak circulating GvH clone levels came an association with early post-transplant HvG declines. Patients with graft-donor T cell macrochimerism had high graft-versus-host to host-versus-graft clonal ratios in allografts. GvH clones appeared in recipient marrow, some first in ileum or blood.

This TCR derives from a human donor who received an intestinal transplant. This chain uses TRBV4-1 with TRBJ2-1; 8 bases are shared with TRBD1. This sample comprised unstimulated CD8+ T cells sorted from spleen or lymph node cells, obtained before intestinal transplant. Here the CDR3 DNA reads TGCGCCAGCAGGCAGGGGGCGGATTGGGACAATGAGCAGTTCTTC. It is translated as CASRQGADWDNEQFF.